This TCR beta chain stems from a study of glioma-infiltrating T cells after dendritic cell vaccination. Overall study: Patients had newly diagnosed or recurrent glioblastoma and received dendritic cell vaccines.

The CDR3 is 12 residues long. The germline CDR1 and CDR2 sequences are KGHSH and LQKENI. Measured with immunoSEQ multiplex PCR; TCRdb has only the in-frame clones, and not every one. The sample contains tens of thousands of clones, around 86% of which appear only once. Sample time point: after dendritic cell vaccination, including at tumor progression/relapse. This TCR was sampled from a human donor with glioblastoma. The chain is built from TRBV18 and TRBJ1-1; D is possibly TRBD1 (6 bases). The input for sequencing was blood, taken after dendritic cell vaccination. DNA for the CDR3: TGTGTCCGGGCAGGGGTTGGGACTGAAGCTTTCTTT. Translated, it gives CVRAGVGTEAFF.